Listed below are T cell receptor beta chains from one sample, sequenced in a study of blood T cell repertoires in COVID-19. Sequencing used immunoSEQ multiplex PCR; TCRdb keeps in-frame clones, though not all of them. The profile shows roughly 56,000 clones, almost 95% of them singletons. Material: peripheral blood. These TCRs come from a man in his fifties with active COVID-19. Both conserved end residues are part of each CDR3. The order of the fields is clone size, D gene, J gene, V gene, CDR3 length, CDR3 DNA, CDR3 protein. A D gene is named only where the DNA matches it firmly. Clone size appears in some rows only: once, few, many, or a class for an expanded clone.

size: few; D: TRBD1; J: TRBJ1-2; V: TRBV27; length: 14; DNA: TGTGCCAGCAGTTCTGACCTCCAGGGGGTTGGCTACACCTTC; CDR3: CASSSDLQGVGYTF
size: .; D: TRBD1; J: TRBJ1-1; V: TRBV4-3; length: 14; DNA: TGCGCCAGCAGCAGGGGGCACGGGAACACTGAAGCTTTCTTT; CDR3: CASSRGHGNTEAFF
size: once; D: .; J: TRBJ2-1; V: TRBV7-3; length: 12; DNA: TGTGCCAGCAGCCAAATTAGCGGTGAGCAGTTCTTC; CDR3: CASSQISGEQFF
size: .; D: .; J: TRBJ2-2; V: TRBV6-5; length: 14; DNA: TGTGCCAGCAGGGGCAGGCACGAGACCGGGGAGCTGTTTTTT; CDR3: CASRGRHETGELFF
size: .; D: TRBD2; J: TRBJ2-3; V: TRBV9; length: 16; DNA: TGTGCCAGCAGCACCTCAGGCGGGGGGGCCGGAGATACGCAGTATTTT; CDR3: CASSTSGGGAGDTQYF
size: few; D: .; J: TRBJ2-5; V: TRBV27; length: 15; DNA: TGTGCCAGCAGTTTCTTCGGGACTCCGCGGGAGACCCAGTACTTC; CDR3: CASSFFGTPRETQYF
size: .; D: .; J: TRBJ2-2; V: TRBV7-2; length: 15; DNA: TGTGCCAGCAGCCCTAAGGGACTTTACACCGGGGAGCTGTTTTTT; CDR3: CASSPKGLYTGELFF
size: .; D: TRBD2; J: TRBJ2-1; V: TRBV3-1/TRBV3-2; length: 15; DNA: TGTGCCAGCAGCAGACTAGCGGGGGGCTACAATGAGCAGTTCTTC; CDR3: CASSRLAGGYNEQFF
size: once; D: .; J: TRBJ2-3; V: TRBV9; length: 16; DNA: TGTGCCAGCAGCGTAGGCTGGGGTAAAGGGGCAGATACGCAGTATTTT; CDR3: CASSVGWGKGADTQYF
size: .; D: TRBD1; J: TRBJ1-6; V: TRBV18; length: 17; DNA: TGTGCCAGCTCACCACGACTGGGACAGGGAGGTGATTCACCCCTCCACTTT; CDR3: CASSPRLGQGGDSPLHF
size: .; D: .; J: TRBJ2-1; V: TRBV27; length: 16; DNA: TGTGCCAGCAGTTTATCCCCAGGCCGCTCCTACAATGAGCAGTTCTTC; CDR3: CASSLSPGRSYNEQFF
size: .; D: .; J: TRBJ2-7; V: TRBV11-3; length: 12; DNA: TGTGCCAGCAGCTTTAGACGGGTTCCGAAGGACTTC; CDR3: CASSFRRVPKDF
size: .; D: TRBD1; J: TRBJ2-6; V: TRBV28; length: 17; DNA: TGTGCCAGCAGCTCCGGGACAGGCCGCTCTGGGGCCAACGTCCTGACTTTC; CDR3: CASSSGTGRSGANVLTF
size: .; D: TRBD1; J: TRBJ1-5; V: TRBV19; length: 16; DNA: TGTGCCAGTAGGATGGGACAGGGGCCCTACAATCAGCCCCAGCATTTT; CDR3: CASRMGQGPYNQPQHF
size: .; D: .; J: TRBJ2-3; V: TRBV28; length: 15; DNA: TGTGCCAGCAGCAGCTCCGGGAGTGCCACAGATACGCAGTATTTT; CDR3: CASSSSGSATDTQYF
size: .; D: .; J: TRBJ1-2; V: TRBV15; length: 12; DNA: TGTGCCACCAGCAGAGATAGGAGGGGCTACACCTTC; CDR3: CATSRDRRGYTF
size: once; D: .; J: TRBJ2-3; V: TRBV4-1; length: 17; DNA: TGCGCCAGCAGCCAAGAGGGAGGAGCATCTAGCACAGATACGCAGTATTTT; CDR3: CASSQEGGASSTDTQYF
size: .; D: .; J: TRBJ1-5; V: TRBV10-3; length: 16; DNA: TGTGCCATCAGTGACCACAGGGAATATAGCAATCAGCCCCAGCATTTT; CDR3: CAISDHREYSNQPQHF
size: .; D: TRBD2; J: TRBJ2-7; V: TRBV5-6; length: 14; DNA: TGTGCCAGCGGACGAGGTAGCGGGGACTACGAGCAGTACTTC; CDR3: CASGRGSGDYEQYF
size: .; D: .; J: TRBJ1-2; V: TRBV12-5; length: 12; DNA: TGTGCTAGTGGCATCTTCGCGGCTGGCTACACCTTC; CDR3: CASGIFAAGYTF
size: .; D: .; J: TRBJ1-1; V: TRBV6-1; length: 16; DNA: TGTGCCAGCAGTGACCCCTTTCGTATAATGAACACTGAAGCTTTCTTT; CDR3: CASSDPFRIMNTEAFF
size: .; D: .; J: TRBJ2-6; V: TRBV27; length: 15; DNA: TGTGCCAGCAGTCCCGCAGGCGCTGGGGCCAACGTCCTGACTTTC; CDR3: CASSPAGAGANVLTF
size: .; D: .; J: TRBJ1-6; V: TRBV19; length: 12; DNA: TGTGCCAGTAGTATGTTCGGGTCACCCCTCCACTTT; CDR3: CASSMFGSPLHF
size: .; D: .; J: TRBJ1-2; V: TRBV7-9; length: 17; DNA: TGTGCCAGCAGCCCTAACGCAGGGGTAACCAGGGACTATGGCTACACCTTC; CDR3: CASSPNAGVTRDYGYTF
size: .; D: TRBD2; J: TRBJ2-2; V: TRBV7-3; length: 17; DNA: TGTGCCAGCAGCTTACTAGCGGGGGCCTCGGGCACCGGGGAGCTGTTTTTT; CDR3: CASSLLAGASGTGELFF
size: few; D: TRBD1; J: TRBJ1-2; V: TRBV16; length: 17; DNA: TGTGCCAGCAGCTCAAAGGAACAGGGGCCTGACCGCTATGGCTACACCTTC; CDR3: CASSSKEQGPDRYGYTF
size: .; D: .; J: TRBJ2-2; V: TRBV18; length: 17; DNA: TGTGCCAGCTCACCAGCCCCAGGGAGGTCAGGAGCCGGGGAGCTGTTTTTT; CDR3: CASSPAPGRSGAGELFF
size: .; D: .; J: TRBJ1-1; V: TRBV28; length: 13; DNA: TGTGCCAGCAGTAACAGAGAATACACTGAAGCTTTCTTT; CDR3: CASSNREYTEAFF
size: .; D: TRBD1; J: TRBJ1-2; V: TRBV6-4; length: 16; DNA: TGTGCCAGCAGTGACTCCACCGGGACAGGGGGATATGGCTACACCTTC; CDR3: CASSDSTGTGGYGYTF
size: .; D: .; J: TRBJ1-2; V: TRBV5-4; length: 13; DNA: TGTGCCAGCAACTGGGGGGGGTCCGGTGGCTACACCTTC; CDR3: CASNWGGSGGYTF
size: once; D: .; J: TRBJ2-7; V: TRBV13; length: 12; DNA: TGTGCCAGCAGCCCCGGAGTATACGAGCAGTACTTC; CDR3: CASSPGVYEQYF
size: .; D: TRBD2; J: TRBJ2-1; V: TRBV3-1/TRBV3-2; length: 16; DNA: TGTGCCAGCAGCCAATTTCTAGCGGACTCCTACAATGAGCAGTTCTTC; CDR3: CASSQFLADSYNEQFF
size: .; D: .; J: TRBJ1-1; V: TRBV5-1; length: 13; DNA: TGCGCCAGCAGCCCTGGACAGAATGCTGAAGCTTTCTTT; CDR3: CASSPGQNAEAFF
size: once; D: .; J: TRBJ2-3; V: TRBV3-1/TRBV3-2; length: 16; DNA: TGTGCCAGCAGCCAAGTCTTACTAGCTAGGGAGGATACGCAGTATTTT; CDR3: CASSQVLLAREDTQYF